This T cell receptor (beta chain) was observed in a study of CXCR3-negative and CXCR3-positive naive CD8 T cells. It was by 5' RACE with UMI labels that the TRB cDNA libraries were prepared. From the 5' RACE reads, TCRdb lists one entry per CDR3 protein and no DNA. Its table lists some 130,000 distinct CDR3 sequences. The CDR3 is 16 residues long. Germline loops: CDR1 SGHNT, CDR2 YYREEE (reference sequence). A note on this clonotype: Its matching antigen is unknown.

By phenotype, naive CD8+ T cells were CD45RO-CCR7+CD27+CD95-. Overall study results and limits: The study found comparably high diversity in both naive subsets and much lower diversity in memory CD8+ cells. Compared with CXCR3-negative naive cells, CXCR3-positive naive cells showed more hydrophobic TRB CDR3s.

The sequence derives from a human donor in good health. Some clones in this sample may be carry-over from other donors' samples. This sequence joins TRBV5-4 and TRBJ2-7; the D gene TCRdb calls, TRBD2, cannot be checked with no DNA. The material sequenced was naive CXCR3+ CD8+ T cells from blood. Subset defined: CD45RO-CCR7+CD27+CD95- naive CD8+ T cells expressing CXCR3 (TNR3+). The CDR3 reads CASSFGLIAGAYEQYF.